The clone carrying this TCR beta chain showed up just a few times. Its target is unknown. This specimen comes from a study of early T cells in non-severe SARS-CoV-2 infection. About the study: Sequenced bulk RNA came from whole blood that was unsorted, and chains were unpaired.

Separate cDNA molecules each had unique molecular identifiers attached to them. TCRdb redid the calling of the 5' RACE reads with MiXCR, one entry per CDR3 protein. The sample records about 49,000 distinct CDR3 sequences, 9.5% to 15% being singletons. Study-wide results and limits: A preference for anti-spike CD8 responses marked VDJdb matching, which missed private and CD4 specificities.

The TCR originated in an adult who was a healthcare worker with PCR-confirmed SARS-CoV-2 infection or an uninfected control (not recorded which). This specimen was whole blood, taken at baseline.

DNA for the CDR3: TGTGCCAGCAGTTACTGGCTACGCTACGAGCAGTACTTC. Translating gives CASSYWLRYEQYF. J is TRBJ2-7 and V is TRBV6-7; D uncertain. TRBV6-7 is annotated as an ORF whose role is uncertain. Trimming removed 1 base from V and 3 bases from J, with 7 bases in between. The CDR3 covers 13 residues.